The TCR beta chain under discussion was sequenced for a study of control samples from healthy donors and cancer patients. The method was immunoSEQ multiplex PCR; TCRdb's version includes in-frame clones alone and lacks a portion of them. The data contain under 75,000 clones, 75% to 95% of them seen just once; the ten biggest clones take up around 1.3%. The V gene end was trimmed by 6 bases and the J gene end by 3 bases; junction bases not matched to a gene: 6. This CDR3 region has 15 residues. CDR1 is SGHAT, CDR2 FQDESV, per germline (reference sequence). Sequenced: PBMCs. The chain carries TRBV11-1 and TRBJ2-3; 10 bases line up with TRBD2. The TCR was taken from a woman aged 45-65 years with colorectal cancer. CDR3 bases: TGTGCCAGCAGGCCAGCGGGGGGGGGTACAGATACGCAGTATTTT. It is translated as CASRPAGGGTDTQYF.